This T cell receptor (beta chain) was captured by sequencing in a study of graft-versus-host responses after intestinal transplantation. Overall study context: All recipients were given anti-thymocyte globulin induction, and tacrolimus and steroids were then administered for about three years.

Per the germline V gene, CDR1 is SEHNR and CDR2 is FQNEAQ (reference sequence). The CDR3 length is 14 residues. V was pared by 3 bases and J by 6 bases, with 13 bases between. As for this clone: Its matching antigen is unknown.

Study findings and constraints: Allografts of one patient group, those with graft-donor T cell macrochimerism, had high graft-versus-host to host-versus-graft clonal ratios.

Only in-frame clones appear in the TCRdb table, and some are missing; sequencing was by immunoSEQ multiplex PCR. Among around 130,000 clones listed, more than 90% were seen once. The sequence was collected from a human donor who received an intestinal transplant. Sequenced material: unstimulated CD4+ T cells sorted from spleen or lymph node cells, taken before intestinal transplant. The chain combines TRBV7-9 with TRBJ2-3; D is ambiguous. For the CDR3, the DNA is TGTGCCAGCAGCTTTCACATGAGTACGGATACGCAGTATTTT. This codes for CASSFHMSTDTQYF.